This T cell receptor (beta chain) came from a study of identical twins. General observations from the study: Whereas memory repertoires showed no such difference, abundant cord blood beta clonotypes carried fewer insertions.

Germline V gene sequence: CDR1 SGHAT, CDR2 FQNNGV. The CDR3 runs 13 residues. Trimming removed 5 bases from V and 4 bases from J, with 9 bases in between. MiXCR, applied by TCRdb to the 5' RACE reads, yields one record per CDR3 protein. This repertoire shows hundreds of thousands of distinct CDR3 sequences, 9% to 15% found once; its top ten account for around 1.5%. In this sample, this clonotype turned up a few times. Its target is unknown. These data are also associated with another study on yellow fever vaccine responses in identical twins.

What was sequenced was PBMCs. This chain joins TRBV11-2 and TRBJ1-3; D remains ambiguous. This clonotype was sampled from a woman younger than 35 in good health. The CDR3 loop is CASSPVFGNTIYF. The CDR3 DNA sequence: TGTGCCAGCAGCCCAGTCTTCGGAAACACCATATATTTT. Full variable domain (rest looked up from reference TRBV11-2 and TRBJ1-3): EAGVAQSPRYKIIEKRQSVAFWCNPISGHATLYWYQQILGQGPKLLIQFQNNGVVDDSQLPKDRFSAERLKGVDSTLKIQPAKLEDSAVYLCASSPVFGNTIYFGEGSWLTVV.